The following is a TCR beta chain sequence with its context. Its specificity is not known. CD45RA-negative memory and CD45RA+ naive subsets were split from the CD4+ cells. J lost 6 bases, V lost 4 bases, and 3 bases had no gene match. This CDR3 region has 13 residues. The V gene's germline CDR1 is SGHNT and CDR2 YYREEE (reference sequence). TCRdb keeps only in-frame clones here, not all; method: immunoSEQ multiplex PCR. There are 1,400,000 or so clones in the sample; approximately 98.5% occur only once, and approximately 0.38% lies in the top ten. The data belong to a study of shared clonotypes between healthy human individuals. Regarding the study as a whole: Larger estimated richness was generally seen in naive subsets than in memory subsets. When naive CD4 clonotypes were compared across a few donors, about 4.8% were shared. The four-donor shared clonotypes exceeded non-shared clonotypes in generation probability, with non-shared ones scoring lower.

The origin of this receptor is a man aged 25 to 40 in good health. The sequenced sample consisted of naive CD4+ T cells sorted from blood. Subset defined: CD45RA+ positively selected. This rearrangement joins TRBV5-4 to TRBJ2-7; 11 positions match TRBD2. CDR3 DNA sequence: TGTGCCAGCAGCCACGGGACTAGCGGCGAGCAGTACTTC. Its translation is CASSHGTSGEQYF.